Below, 20 T cell receptor beta chains from the same sample are listed, as sequenced in a study of T cell responses to AZD1222 COVID-19 vaccine. The repertoire was sequenced with immunoSEQ multiplex PCR; TCRdb's copy has only in-frame clones and lacks some. The sample consists of 170,000 or so clones, less than 95% of them appearing once. Here the sequenced sample was peripheral blood, taken on day 0 of AZD1222 vaccination. The receptor source for this set is an adult in good health.

The rearrangement uses TRBV14 and TRBJ2-7; a weak D match, TRBD1 (6 bases). The CDR3 has 14 residues. The V end lost 0 bases, the J end lost 3 bases, and 9 bases lay between the germline ends. Germline V gene lookup returns CDR1 SGHDN and CDR2 FVKESK. This chain's CDR3 is CASSQDADSYEQYF. The CDR3 nucleotides read TGTGCCAGCAGCCAAGATGCGGACAGCTACGAGCAGTACTTC.

This clone was counted once. This chain joins TRBV4-3 and TRBJ2-3; 16 nucleotides line up with TRBD2. Germline CDR1 and CDR2: LGHNA and YSLEER. The V segment lost 1 base and the J segment 6 bases; nucleotides outside the gene matches: 7. The CDR3 loop spans 18 amino acids. The CDR3 DNA sequence: TGCGCCAGCAGCCAAGCCGGGACTAGCGGGGGGGCAACTGATACGCAGTATTTT. Residues: CASSQAGTSGGATDTQYF.

V is TRBV19 and J is TRBJ1-1, with D hard to call. Germline CDR1 reads LNHDA; CDR2 reads SQIVND (reference sequence). V lost 4 bases and J lost 1, with 13 bases in between. This CDR3 spans 15 amino acids. The CDR3 region is CASSTPGSRNTEAFF. DNA for the CDR3: TGTGCCAGTAGTACGCCGGGGTCGAGGAACACTGAAGCTTTCTTT.

J is TRBJ2-7 and V is TRBV18; no firm D call. The CDR3 sequence is 14 residues long. V shed 1 base and J shed 0 bases, with 7 bases lying between them. Germline CDR1 reads KGHSH; CDR2 reads LQKENI. The CDR3 spells CASSPLQNSYEQYF. As DNA, the CDR3 is TGTGCCAGCTCACCACTTCAGAACTCCTACGAGCAGTACTTC.

This chain joins TRBV6-5 and TRBJ2-7, with 7 bases aligning to TRBD2. Germline CDR1 MNHEY, CDR2 SVGAGI. The length of the CDR3 is 12 residues. With V trimmed by 2 bases and J by 6 bases, 1 base remained unmatched. CDR3 DNA sequence: TGTGCCAGCAGTTACACGGGGGGCGAGCAGTACTTC. Protein: CASSYTGGEQYF.

The sample holds one count of this clone. The rearrangement uses TRBV12-3 or TRBV12-4 and TRBJ1-3; D unclear. The CDR3 totals 12 residues. Trimming cost V 6 bases and J 3 bases, with 6 bases left between them. The CDR3 loop reads CASSSLGNTIYF. CDR3 DNA: TGTGCCAGCAGCTCCCTTGGAAACACCATATATTTT.

The gene calls are TRBV2 and TRBJ1-2; 7 nucleotides match TRBD1. The CDR3 contains 14 residues. The J segment lost 0 bases and the V segment lost 5 bases, leaving 3 bases of the junction unmatched. Germline CDR1 SNHLY, CDR2 FYNNEI. In DNA form, the CDR3 reads TGTGCCAGCAGTCCAGACAGGGCTAACTATGGCTACACCTTC. Residues: CASSPDRANYGYTF.

This rearrangement joins TRBV5-5 to TRBJ1-1; D not resolved. The CDR3 is 14 amino acids. Trimming shortened V by 0 bases and J by 4 bases, and 10 bases separated the two germline ends. Germline V gene data show CDR1 as SGHKS and CDR2 as YYEKEE (reference sequence). CDR3 sequence: CASSLANLGTEAFF. DNA for the CDR3: TGTGCCAGCAGCTTGGCCAATTTGGGCACTGAAGCTTTCTTT.

V is TRBV19 and J is TRBJ2-1, with TRBD2 matching over 10 bases. The V gene's germline CDR1 is LNHDA and CDR2 SQIVND (reference sequence). J gave up 10 bases and V 7 bases, and 10 bases lay outside the gene matches. The CDR3 is 14 amino acids. The CDR3 DNA sequence: TGTGCCAGTACCGCACTAGCGGGGAAAGGAGAGCAGTTCTTC. It yields the protein CASTALAGKGEQFF.

The chain recombines TRBV5-6 with TRBJ2-7, with a tentative D call TRBD2 (6 bases). The CDR3 contains 13 residues. Germline lookup yields CDR1 SGHDT and CDR2 YYEEEE. Deletions cut 0 bases from V and 4 bases from J, with 8 bases between. CDR3 nucleotide sequence: TGTGCCAGCAGCTTGGGGAGCGGGTACGAGCAGTACTTC. Protein: CASSLGSGYEQYF.

This clone was found once. The chain has TRBV5-1 and TRBJ2-5; 7 positions match TRBD2. V lost 4 bases to trimming and J lost 1 base; unmatched junction nucleotides: 7. Germline V gene sequence: CDR1 SGHRS, CDR2 YFSETQ. This CDR3 comprises 15 residues. CDR3 bases: TGCGCCAGCAGCGGACTCGGGGGGATCCAAGAGACCCAGTACTTC. Encoded protein: CASSGLGGIQETQYF.

This clone was seen a single time. V is TRBV29-1 and J is TRBJ1-1, with D hard to call. Germline-derived CDR1 and CDR2 are SQVTM and ANQGSEA. The germline V and J ends were trimmed by 3 bases and 0 bases, with 14 bases remaining between them. This CDR3 is built from 15 residues. As DNA, the CDR3 is TGCAGCGTTGATAGCGTAGCGAGTCTGAACACTGAAGCTTTCTTT. Translating gives CSVDSVASLNTEAFF.

The chain has TRBV5-5 and TRBJ2-5; D remains unclear. The CDR3 is 15 residues long. CDR1 SGHKS and CDR2 YYEKEE come from the germline V gene (reference sequence). Trimming took 0 bases from V and 5 from J, leaving 14 bases between them. The CDR3 DNA reads as TGTGCCAGCAGCTTGGAGGGCAGTAAGAGGGAGACCCAGTACTTC. Translated, it gives CASSLEGSKRETQYF.

The V call is TRBV4-3, the J call TRBJ2-1; D ambiguous. The CDR3 totals 16 residues. V gave up 0 bases and J gave up 3 bases, with 12 bases separating them. CDR1 LGHNA and CDR2 YSLEER come from the germline V gene. The CDR3 loop is CASSQDPSTIYNEQFF. The CDR3 region has the DNA TGCGCCAGCAGCCAAGATCCGTCGACAATCTACAATGAGCAGTTCTTC.

The chain has TRBV6-5 and TRBJ2-5, with a tentative D call TRBD2 (7 bases). CDR3 size: 11 residues. CDR1 is MNHEY and CDR2 is SVGAGI in the germline V gene. The DNA of the CDR3 is TGTGCTTGGGGGGGGCGAGAGACCCAGTACTTC. Its protein is CAWGGRETQYF.

The CDR3 spells CASSHTPGQGAGGIQYF. In nucleotides, the CDR3 is TGTGCCAGCAGCCACACCCCGGGACAGGGGGCTGGGGGCATTCAGTACTTC. The chain joins TRBV7-9 to TRBJ2-4; 12 positions agree with TRBD1. The CDR3 has 17 residues. CDR1 SEHNR and CDR2 FQNEAQ come from the germline V gene (reference sequence). The V and J ends lost 5 bases and 9 bases, in that order; junction bases with no gene match: 14.

This clone has just one count. The chain has TRBV11-3 and TRBJ2-7; tentative D call: TRBD2 (5 bases). Trimming left V 5 bases short and J 3 bases short, with 17 bases between. Germline V gene lookup returns CDR1 SGHNT and CDR2 YENEEA. The CDR3 has 15 residues. CDR3 DNA: TGTGCCAGCAGCCCAGAGGGCATCTCGAACTACGAGCAGTACTTC. Translating it yields CASSPEGISNYEQYF.

This chain joins TRBV5-4 and TRBJ1-2; D not resolved. V lost 0 bases, J lost 8 bases, and 14 bases lay in between. The CDR3 runs to 14 residues. Germline assignment: CDR1 SGHNT and CDR2 YYREEE (reference sequence). CDR3 bases: TGTGCCAGCAGCTTGGCCGGGGAGGGAGGAGGCTACACCTTC. Residues: CASSLAGEGGGYTF.

The V call is TRBV19, the J call TRBJ1-2, with 7 bases aligning to TRBD1. The V gene's germline CDR1 is LNHDA and CDR2 SQIVND (reference sequence). J gave up 4 bases and V 5 bases, and 7 bases lay outside the gene matches. The CDR3 loop spans 14 amino acids. The CDR3 region is CASSPQGLVYGYTF. The CDR3 nucleotides are TGTGCCAGTAGTCCACAGGGGTTGGTCTATGGCTACACCTTC.

V usage is TRBV10-3 and J usage is TRBJ1-1, with D unclear. Germline lookup yields CDR1 ENHRY and CDR2 SYGVKD. V gave up 0 bases and J gave up 8 bases, with 13 bases separating them. The CDR3 is 14 amino acids. The chain's CDR3 is CAISESSSGTEAFF. CDR3 DNA sequence: TGTGCCATCAGTGAGTCGAGCTCGGGCACCGAAGCTTTCTTT.